One and the same sample provided the 14 T cell receptor beta chains below, sequenced in a study of cytomegalovirus exposure and HLA in healthy donors. PCR involved 60 Vbeta and 13 Jbeta primers. Measured with immunoSEQ multiplex PCR; TCRdb has only the in-frame clones, and not every one. The data show 150,000 to 200,000 clones, approximately 80% seen once. Sequencing was carried out using PBMCs. The receptor source for this set is a female donor in good health and CMV-seronegative.

CDR3 sequence (DNA): TGTGCCAGTAGCGGACAGGGGTTCGTATCCTACGAGCAGTACTTC. Its protein product is CASSGQGFVSYEQYF. V is TRBV19 and J is TRBJ2-7; 9 positions match TRBD1. V shed 6 bases, J shed 1 base, and the junction held 7 bases outside the gene matches. The CDR3 sequence is 15 residues long. The germline V gene has CDR1 LNHDA and CDR2 SQIVND (reference sequence).

The genes are TRBV5-1 and TRBJ2-3; a possible D gene is TRBD2 (6 bases). Germline-derived CDR1 and CDR2 are SGHRS and YFSETQ. CDR3 size: 15 residues. The germline V and J ends were trimmed by 5 bases and 1 base, with 14 bases remaining between them. CDR3 sequence reads: CASRFGGGGTDTQYF. The DNA of the CDR3 is TGCGCCAGCAGGTTCGGCGGAGGGGGCACAGATACGCAGTATTTT. The variable domain in full, with the rest retrieved from reference TRBV5-1 and TRBJ2-3, is KAGVTQTPRYLIKTRGQQVTLSCSPISGHRSVSWYQQTPGQGLQFLFEYFSETQRNKGNFPGRFSGRQFSNSRSEMNVSTLELGDSALYLCASRFGGGGTDTQYFGPGTRLTVL.

Points on this clone: A read error may account for a junction end that differs from germline. The genes are TRBV5-1 and TRBJ2-3; 8 bases are a match to TRBD2. The germline V gene encodes CDR1 SGHRS and CDR2 YFSETQ. This CDR3 region has 14 residues. CDR3 in amino acids: CASSLRTSIDTQYF. The DNA of the CDR3 is TGCGCCAGCAGCTTGAGGACTAGCATAGATACGCAGTATTTT.

For this clone: Sequence at one end of the junction differs from germline and may be a read error. The chain links TRBV6-1 to TRBJ2-3; 10 nucleotides agree with TRBD2. Germline V gene data show CDR1 as MNHNS and CDR2 as SASEGT. The CDR3 length is 11 residues. The CDR3 DNA is TGTGCCAGCAGTAGACTAGCGGGTCCAGCCTTT. Its protein is CASSRLAGPAF.

The rearrangement uses TRBV5-1 and TRBJ1-1, with D perhaps matching TRBD1 (5 bases). The CDR3 length is 15 residues. The V end lost 4 bases, the J end lost 1 base, and 14 bases lay between the germline ends. Germline assignment: CDR1 SGHRS and CDR2 YFSETQ. The CDR3 is CASSLNGGGNTEAFF. CDR3 DNA: TGCGCCAGCAGCCTTAACGGGGGGGGGAACACTGAAGCTTTCTTT.

The chain recombines TRBV7-2 with TRBJ2-5, with D uncertain. CDR3 size: 15 residues. Between the trimmed V and J ends, which lost 0 bases and 1 base, there was a span of 9 bases. Germline CDR1 SGHTA, CDR2 FQGNSA. The CDR3, as DNA: TGTGCCAGCAGCTTAGCGGTGTCGGTCCAAGAGACCCAGTACTTC. Translation: CASSLAVSVQETQYF.

This clone appeared a single time. Other DNA sequences in the sample encode the same CDR3. The chain is built from TRBV6-5 and TRBJ1-2; 10 positions match TRBD1. V gave up 5 bases and J gave up 5 bases; unmatched junction bases: 5. Germline CDR1 and CDR2: MNHEY and SVGAGI. This CDR3 is 14 amino acids long. The CDR3 bases are TGTGCCAGCAGTAGGGACAGGGGCGGGTATGGCTACACCTTC. Translated: CASSRDRGGYGYTF.

This clone was counted once. This rearrangement joins TRBV2 to TRBJ1-2; D unresolved. This CDR3 has 12 residues. In germline, CDR1 is SNHLY, CDR2 FYNNEI. The V end was cut by 3 bases, the J end by 8 bases, with 10 bases between. CDR3 bases: TGTGCCAGCAGTGACAGTCTCGCCGGCTACACCTTC. It translates to CASSDSLAGYTF.

V gene TRBV5-1 combines with J gene TRBJ2-1; TRBD1 might be the D (6 bases). Germline V gene sequence: CDR1 SGHRS, CDR2 YFSETQ. The CDR3 length is 15 residues. V dropped 3 bases and J dropped 0 bases, with 10 bases sitting between them. The CDR3 nucleotides are TGCGCCAGCAGCTACGGACAGAGCTCCTACAATGAGCAGTTCTTC. Its translation: CASSYGQSSYNEQFF.

The chain carries TRBV6-6 and TRBJ2-3, with 8 bases aligning to TRBD1. The germline CDR1 and CDR2 sequences are MNHNY and SVGAGI (reference sequence). The CDR3 covers 16 residues. Trimming cost V 7 bases and J 5 bases; bases outside gene matches: 14. CDR3 DNA sequence: TGTGCCAGCAATAATGCAGGGGGCTGGGATCTAGATACGCAGTATTTT. Amino acids: CASNNAGGWDLDTQYF.

The chain links TRBV18 to TRBJ2-1, with D maybe TRBD2 (5 bases). Germline assignment: CDR1 KGHSH and CDR2 LQKENI. The CDR3 spans 14 residues. The ends were cut back, 1 base at V and 4 bases at J, with 8 bases in the middle. CDR3 sequence: CASSPLASYNEQFF. DNA of the CDR3: TGTGCCAGCTCACCACTAGCGTCTTACAATGAGCAGTTCTTC.

The J gene is TRBJ1-1, the V gene TRBV2; 7 bases line up with TRBD1. Germline values: CDR1 SNHLY, CDR2 FYNNEI. V was clipped by 5 bases and J by 1 base; unmatched bases: 7. The CDR3 sequence is 15 residues long. CDR3 nucleotides: TGTGCCAGCAGTAAACAGGGGACACAGAACACTGAAGCTTTCTTT. It codes for CASSKQGTQNTEAFF.

The chain is built from TRBV11-2 and TRBJ2-5; possible D gene TRBD2, 7 bases. Germline CDR1 reads SGHAT; CDR2 reads FQNNGV. Trimming left V 6 bases short and J 4 bases short, with 18 bases between. The CDR3 is made up of 15 amino acids. The CDR3 DNA sequence: TGTGCCAGCAGTTTCGGCGGGGGCGGAGGAGAGACCCAGTACTTC. Its translation: CASSFGGGGGETQYF.

The genes are TRBV7-6 and TRBJ1-1; the match to TRBD1 covers 7 bases. Looked up from germline, CDR1 is SGHVS and CDR2 is FNYEAQ. The CDR3 is 12 residues long. V lost 5 bases to trimming and J lost 8 bases; unmatched junction nucleotides: 5. In DNA form, the CDR3 reads TGTGCCAGCAGCGGATGGACAGGCGAAGCTTTCTTT. It is translated as CASSGWTGEAFF.